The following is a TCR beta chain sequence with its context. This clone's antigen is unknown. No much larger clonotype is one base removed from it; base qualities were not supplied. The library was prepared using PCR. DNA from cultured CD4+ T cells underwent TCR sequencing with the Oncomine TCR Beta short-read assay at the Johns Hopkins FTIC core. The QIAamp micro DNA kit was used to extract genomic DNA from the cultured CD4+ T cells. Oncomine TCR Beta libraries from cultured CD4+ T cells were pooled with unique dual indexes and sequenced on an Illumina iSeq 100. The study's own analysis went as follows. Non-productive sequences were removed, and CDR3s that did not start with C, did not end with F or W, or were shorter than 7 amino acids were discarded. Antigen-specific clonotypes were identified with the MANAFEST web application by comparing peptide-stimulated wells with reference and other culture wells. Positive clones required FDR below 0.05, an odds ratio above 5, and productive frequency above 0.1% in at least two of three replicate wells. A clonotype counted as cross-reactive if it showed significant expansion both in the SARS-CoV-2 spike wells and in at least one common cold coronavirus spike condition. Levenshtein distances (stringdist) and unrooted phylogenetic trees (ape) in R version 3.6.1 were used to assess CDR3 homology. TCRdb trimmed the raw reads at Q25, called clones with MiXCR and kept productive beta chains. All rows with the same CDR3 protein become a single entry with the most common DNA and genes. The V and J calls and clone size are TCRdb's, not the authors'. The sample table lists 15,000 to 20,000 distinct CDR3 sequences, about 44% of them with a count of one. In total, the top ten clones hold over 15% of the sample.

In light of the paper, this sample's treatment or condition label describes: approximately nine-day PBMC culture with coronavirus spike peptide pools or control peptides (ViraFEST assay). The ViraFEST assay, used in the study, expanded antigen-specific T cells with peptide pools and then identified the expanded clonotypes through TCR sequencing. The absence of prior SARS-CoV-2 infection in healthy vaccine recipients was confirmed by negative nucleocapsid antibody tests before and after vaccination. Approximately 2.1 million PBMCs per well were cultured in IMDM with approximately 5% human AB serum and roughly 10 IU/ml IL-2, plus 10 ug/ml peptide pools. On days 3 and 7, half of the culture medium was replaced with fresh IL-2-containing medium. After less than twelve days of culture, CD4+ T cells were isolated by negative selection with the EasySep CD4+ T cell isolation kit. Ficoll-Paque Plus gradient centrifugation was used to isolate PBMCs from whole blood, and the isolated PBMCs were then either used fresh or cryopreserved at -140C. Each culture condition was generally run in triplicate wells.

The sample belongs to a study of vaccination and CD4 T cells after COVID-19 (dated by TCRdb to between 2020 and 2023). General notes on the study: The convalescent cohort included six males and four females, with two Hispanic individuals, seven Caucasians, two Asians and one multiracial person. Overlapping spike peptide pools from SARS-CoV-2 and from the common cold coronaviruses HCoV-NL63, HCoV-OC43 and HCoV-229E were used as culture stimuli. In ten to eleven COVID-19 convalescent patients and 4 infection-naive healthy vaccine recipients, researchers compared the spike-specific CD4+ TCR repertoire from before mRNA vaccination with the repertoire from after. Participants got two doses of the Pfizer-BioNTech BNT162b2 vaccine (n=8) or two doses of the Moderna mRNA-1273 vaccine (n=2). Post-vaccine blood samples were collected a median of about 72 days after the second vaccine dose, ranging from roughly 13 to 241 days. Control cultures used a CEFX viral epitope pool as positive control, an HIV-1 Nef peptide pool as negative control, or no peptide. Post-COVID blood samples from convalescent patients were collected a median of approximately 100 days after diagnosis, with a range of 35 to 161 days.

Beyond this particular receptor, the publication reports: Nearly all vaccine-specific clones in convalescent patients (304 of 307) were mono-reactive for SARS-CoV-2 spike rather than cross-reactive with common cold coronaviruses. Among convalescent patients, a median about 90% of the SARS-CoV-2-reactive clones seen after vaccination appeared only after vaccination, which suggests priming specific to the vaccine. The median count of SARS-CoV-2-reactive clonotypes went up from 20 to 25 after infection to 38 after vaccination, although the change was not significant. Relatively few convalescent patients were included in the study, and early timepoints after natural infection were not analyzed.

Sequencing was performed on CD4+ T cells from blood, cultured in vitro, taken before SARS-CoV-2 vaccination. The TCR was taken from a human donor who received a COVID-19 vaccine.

The CDR3 region reads CSAQGQGARETQYF. The DNA is as follows: TGCAGTGCTCAGGGACAGGGGGCGAGAGAGACCCAGTACTTC. The sequence links TRBV20-1 to TRBJ2-5, and 12 bases in between align with TRBD1. The V end gives up 5 bases and the J end 4 bases, leaving 5 bases in the junction not matched to a gene. Reading from cysteine to phenylalanine, the CDR3 counts 14 amino acids. Just CDR3 DNA is preserved here, 42 bases in frame from base 1. The germline V gene (reference sequence) supplies CDR1 DFQATT and CDR2 SNEGSKA.